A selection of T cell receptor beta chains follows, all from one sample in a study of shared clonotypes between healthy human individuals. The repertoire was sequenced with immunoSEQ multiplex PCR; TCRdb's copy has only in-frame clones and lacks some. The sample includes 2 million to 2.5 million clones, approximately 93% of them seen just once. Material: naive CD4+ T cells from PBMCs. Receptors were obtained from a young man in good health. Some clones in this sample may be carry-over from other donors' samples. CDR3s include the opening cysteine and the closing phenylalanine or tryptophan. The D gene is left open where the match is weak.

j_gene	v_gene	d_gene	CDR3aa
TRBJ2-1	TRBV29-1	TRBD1	CSGGGQGRDEQFF
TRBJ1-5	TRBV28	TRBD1	CASSLSDRAGNQPQHF
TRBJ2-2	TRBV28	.	CASSLYRGGSGELFF
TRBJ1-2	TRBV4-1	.	CASSQNQGRVGTF
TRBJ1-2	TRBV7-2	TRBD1	CASSLARGYGYTF
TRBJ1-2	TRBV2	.	CASSGWGAEGYTF
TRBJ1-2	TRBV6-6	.	CASIPDSLYGYTF
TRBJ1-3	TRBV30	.	CAWSINSGNTIYF
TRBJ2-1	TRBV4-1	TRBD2	CASSHGRVAGWNEQFF
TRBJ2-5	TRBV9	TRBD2	CASSVVGGRARETQYF
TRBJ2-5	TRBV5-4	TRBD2	CASSWGDYQVQETQYF
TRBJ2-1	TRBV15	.	CATSRGPGKSSSYNEQFF
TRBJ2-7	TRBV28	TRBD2	CASSPGTSGLYEQYF
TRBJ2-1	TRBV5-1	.	CASSLQVREAGQFF
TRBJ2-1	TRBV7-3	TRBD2	CASSFSGGNNEQFF